This is a list of T cell receptor beta chains from one sample in a study of CD8+CD57+ T cells in acquired aplastic anemia. TCRdb redid the calling of the reads with MiXCR, one entry per CDR3 protein. The table shows fewer than 200,000 distinct CDR3 sequences, with around 75% occurring only once. Sequencing was carried out using sorted CD4+, CD8+, or CD8+CD57+ T cells (not recorded which) from PBMCs. Every receptor here comes from a human donor with aplastic anemia. The CDR3 runs from the conserved cysteine through the conserved F or W. D genes are given only for firm matches. Clone size is stated in some rows and not others, as once, few, many or a class when expanded.

clone size: -
J gene: TRBJ2-1
D gene: -
V gene: TRBV19
CDR3 protein: CASSSHNEQFF
CDR3 DNA: TGTGCCAGTAGCAGCCACAATGAGCAGTTCTTC

clone size: -
J gene: TRBJ1-5
D gene: TRBD1
V gene: TRBV12-3/TRBV12-4
CDR3 protein: CASSLARDRFNQPQHF
CDR3 DNA: TGTGCCAGCAGTTTAGCTCGGGACAGGTTCAATCAGCCCCAGCATTTT

clone size: -
J gene: TRBJ2-7
D gene: -
V gene: TRBV20-1
CDR3 protein: CSARPQADYEQYF
CDR3 DNA: TGCAGTGCCCGACCGCAAGCCGACTACGAGCAGTACTTC

clone size: -
J gene: TRBJ2-7
D gene: -
V gene: TRBV20-1
CDR3 protein: CSARDLTRPFYEQYF
CDR3 DNA: TGCAGTGCTAGAGATCTGACGAGGCCCTTCTACGAGCAGTACTTC

clone size: once
J gene: TRBJ2-5
D gene: TRBD1
V gene: TRBV2
CDR3 protein: CASRRPGGEETQYF
CDR3 DNA: TGTGCCAGCAGACGGCCAGGGGGTGAGGAGACCCAGTACTTC

clone size: -
J gene: TRBJ2-3
D gene: TRBD2
V gene: TRBV7-8
CDR3 protein: CASSIIAGGSTDTQYF
CDR3 DNA: TGTGCCAGCAGCATCATAGCGGGGGGGAGCACAGATACGCAGTATTTT

clone size: -
J gene: TRBJ1-2
D gene: -
V gene: TRBV20-1
CDR3 protein: CSAGVRDTSGYTF
CDR3 DNA: TGCAGTGCTGGCGTACGGGACACCAGCGGCTACACCTTC

clone size: once
J gene: TRBJ2-1
D gene: TRBD2
V gene: TRBV4-1
CDR3 protein: CASSPPAGGEQFF
CDR3 DNA: TGTGCCAGCAGCCCGCCGGCGGGAGGTGAGCAGTTCTTC

clone size: -
J gene: TRBJ2-7
D gene: TRBD2
V gene: TRBV9
CDR3 protein: CASSVDGGASEQYF
CDR3 DNA: TGTGCCAGCAGCGTAGACGGGGGGGCCTCCGAGCAGTACTTC

clone size: -
J gene: TRBJ2-1
D gene: TRBD1
V gene: TRBV24-1
CDR3 protein: CATSDSQGYEQFF
CDR3 DNA: TGTGCCACCAGTGATTCACAGGGGTATGAGCAGTTCTTC

clone size: -
J gene: TRBJ1-6
D gene: TRBD1
V gene: TRBV19
CDR3 protein: CASSSGQGHSPLHF
CDR3 DNA: TGTGCCAGTAGTTCAGGACAGGGCCATTCACCCCTCCACTTT

clone size: -
J gene: TRBJ2-2
D gene: -
V gene: TRBV5-1
CDR3 protein: CASSSAGSTGELFF
CDR3 DNA: TGCGCCAGCAGCTCGGCAGGGTCGACCGGGGAGCTGTTTTTT

clone size: -
J gene: TRBJ2-1
D gene: TRBD2
V gene: TRBV19
CDR3 protein: CASSLTSGSVYNEQFF
CDR3 DNA: TGTGCCAGTAGTCTGACTAGCGGGAGTGTCTACAATGAGCAGTTCTTC

clone size: many
J gene: TRBJ1-6
D gene: -
V gene: TRBV9
CDR3 protein: CASSGSSYNSPLHF
CDR3 DNA: TGTGCCAGCAGCGGGAGCTCCTATAATTCACCCCTCCACTTT

clone size: -
J gene: TRBJ2-1
D gene: -
V gene: TRBV24-1
CDR3 protein: CATSDGYNEQFF
CDR3 DNA: TGTGCCACCAGTGATGGGTACAATGAGCAGTTCTTC

clone size: -
J gene: TRBJ1-1
D gene: -
V gene: TRBV19
CDR3 protein: CASSIVWGAQGTEAFF
CDR3 DNA: TGTGCCAGTAGTATAGTTTGGGGGGCGCAAGGCACTGAAGCTTTCTTT

clone size: once
J gene: TRBJ1-2
D gene: -
V gene: TRBV20-1
CDR3 protein: CSARENAGGYTF
CDR3 DNA: TGCAGTGCTAGAGAGAACGCGGGAGGCTACACCTTC

clone size: -
J gene: TRBJ1-2
D gene: -
V gene: TRBV19
CDR3 protein: CASSAYRDYTF
CDR3 DNA: TGTGCCAGTAGCGCGTACAGGGACTACACCTTC

clone size: -
J gene: TRBJ1-4
D gene: -
V gene: TRBV29-1
CDR3 protein: CSVEASRGKLFF
CDR3 DNA: TGCAGCGTTGAAGCAAGCCGTGGGAAACTGTTTTTT

clone size: many
J gene: TRBJ2-3
D gene: -
V gene: TRBV6-1
CDR3 protein: CASSEGDSGSDTQYF
CDR3 DNA: TGTGCCAGCAGTGAAGGGGACTCCGGCTCAGATACGCAGTATTTT

clone size: -
J gene: TRBJ2-7
D gene: TRBD1
V gene: TRBV19
CDR3 protein: CASSGIGTGSSSYEQYF
CDR3 DNA: TGTGCCAGTAGTGGAATCGGGACAGGGAGCAGCTCCTACGAGCAGTACTTC

clone size: few
J gene: TRBJ2-7
D gene: -
V gene: TRBV4-1
CDR3 protein: CASSPGEAYEQYF
CDR3 DNA: TGCGCCAGCAGCCCAGGGGAGGCCTACGAGCAGTACTTC

clone size: -
J gene: TRBJ2-1
D gene: TRBD1
V gene: TRBV20-1
CDR3 protein: CSPTGGGEQFF
CDR3 DNA: TGCAGTCCTACAGGGGGCGGTGAGCAGTTCTTC

clone size: once
J gene: TRBJ2-5
D gene: -
V gene: TRBV10-3
CDR3 protein: CAISKGEEQETQYF
CDR3 DNA: TGTGCCATCAGTAAGGGGGAGGAACAAGAGACCCAGTACTTC

clone size: -
J gene: TRBJ2-1
D gene: -
V gene: TRBV10-3
CDR3 protein: CAISESISNEQFF
CDR3 DNA: TGTGCCATCAGTGAGTCGATAAGCAATGAGCAGTTCTTC

clone size: -
J gene: TRBJ2-3
D gene: -
V gene: TRBV7-3
CDR3 protein: CASSSGAGADTQYF
CDR3 DNA: TGTGCCAGCAGCTCAGGGGCCGGCGCAGATACGCAGTATTTT

clone size: -
J gene: TRBJ1-1
D gene: -
V gene: TRBV20-1
CDR3 protein: CSVRQPNTEAFF
CDR3 DNA: TGCAGTGTGCGGCAGCCGAACACTGAAGCTTTCTTT

clone size: -
J gene: TRBJ2-5
D gene: -
V gene: TRBV5-1
CDR3 protein: CASSQLGTQETQYF
CDR3 DNA: TGCGCCAGCAGCCAGTTGGGGACACAAGAGACCCAGTACTTC

clone size: -
J gene: TRBJ1-2
D gene: TRBD1
V gene: TRBV5-7
CDR3 protein: CASSLQQGLSGYTF
CDR3 DNA: TGTGCCAGCAGCTTACAACAGGGGTTAAGCGGCTACACCTTC

clone size: -
J gene: TRBJ1-2
D gene: -
V gene: TRBV24-1
CDR3 protein: CATSDGRGKDYGYTF
CDR3 DNA: TGTGCCACCAGTGATGGCAGGGGTAAGGACTATGGCTACACCTTC

clone size: many
J gene: TRBJ1-1
D gene: -
V gene: TRBV5-6
CDR3 protein: CASSLVSATEAFF
CDR3 DNA: TGTGCCAGCAGCTTAGTCTCGGCCACTGAAGCTTTCTTT

clone size: -
J gene: TRBJ2-7
D gene: TRBD2
V gene: TRBV20-1
CDR3 protein: CSASQTSGGFSYEQYF
CDR3 DNA: TGCAGTGCTTCTCAGACTAGCGGGGGCTTCTCCTATGAGCAGTACTTC

clone size: -
J gene: TRBJ2-1
D gene: -
V gene: TRBV19
CDR3 protein: CASSVDSNNEQFF
CDR3 DNA: TGTGCCAGTAGTGTAGACTCCAACAATGAGCAGTTCTTC

clone size: -
J gene: TRBJ1-3
D gene: -
V gene: TRBV29-1
CDR3 protein: CSVELEAISGNTIYF
CDR3 DNA: TGCAGCGTTGAACTGGAGGCGATCTCTGGAAACACCATATATTTT

clone size: -
J gene: TRBJ2-2
D gene: -
V gene: TRBV10-3
CDR3 protein: CAIESGPATGELFF
CDR3 DNA: TGTGCCATCGAGTCAGGGCCAGCCACCGGGGAGCTGTTTTTT

clone size: -
J gene: TRBJ2-1
D gene: -
V gene: TRBV24-1
CDR3 protein: CATSERGPKYNEQFF
CDR3 DNA: TGTGCCACCAGTGAACGAGGTCCGAAGTACAATGAGCAGTTCTTC

clone size: few
J gene: TRBJ2-7
D gene: -
V gene: TRBV7-2
CDR3 protein: CASSLGGYNEQYF
CDR3 DNA: TGTGCCAGCAGCTTAGGAGGGTATAACGAGCAGTACTTC

clone size: -
J gene: TRBJ2-7
D gene: -
V gene: TRBV29-1
CDR3 protein: CSVEGTGTYEQYF
CDR3 DNA: TGCAGCGTTGAGGGGACGGGCACCTACGAGCAGTACTTC

clone size: -
J gene: TRBJ2-7
D gene: TRBD2
V gene: TRBV7-3
CDR3 protein: CASSPGASGLYEQYF
CDR3 DNA: TGTGCCAGCAGCCCCGGGGCTAGCGGCCTCTACGAGCAGTACTTC

clone size: once
J gene: TRBJ2-7
D gene: -
V gene: TRBV12-3/TRBV12-4
CDR3 protein: CASSPAGQIYEQYF
CDR3 DNA: TGTGCCAGCAGTCCTGCGGGACAGATCTACGAGCAGTACTTC

clone size: -
J gene: TRBJ2-5
D gene: -
V gene: TRBV12-3/TRBV12-4
CDR3 protein: CASSPGLPPTQYF
CDR3 DNA: TGTGCCAGCAGCCCGGGGCTCCCCCCGACCCAGTACTTC

clone size: many
J gene: TRBJ1-5
D gene: -
V gene: TRBV5-1
CDR3 protein: CASSPLGARVGQPQHF
CDR3 DNA: TGCGCCAGCAGCCCCCTAGGAGCCAGGGTCGGTCAGCCCCAGCATTTT

clone size: once
J gene: TRBJ2-4
D gene: -
V gene: TRBV14
CDR3 protein: CASSQGLIQYF
CDR3 DNA: TGTGCCAGCAGCCAAGGGCTAATTCAGTACTTC

clone size: -
J gene: TRBJ2-3
D gene: -
V gene: TRBV7-8
CDR3 protein: CASSQGPGSTDTQYF
CDR3 DNA: TGTGCCAGCAGCCAGGGGCCGGGAAGCACAGATACGCAGTATTTT

clone size: few
J gene: TRBJ2-3
D gene: -
V gene: TRBV2
CDR3 protein: CAFGPGQVVGTQYF
CDR3 DNA: -

clone size: -
J gene: TRBJ2-2
D gene: TRBD2
V gene: TRBV5-1
CDR3 protein: CASSTSGANTGELFF
CDR3 DNA: TGCGCCAGCAGCACCAGCGGGGCGAACACCGGGGAGCTGTTTTTT

clone size: -
J gene: TRBJ2-7
D gene: -
V gene: TRBV5-1
CDR3 protein: CASSLGQGLSEQYF
CDR3 DNA: TGCGCCAGCAGCTTGGGGCAGGGGTTAAGCGAGCAGTACTTC

clone size: -
J gene: TRBJ2-7
D gene: TRBD2
V gene: TRBV7-2
CDR3 protein: CASSLSAGGPYEQYF
CDR3 DNA: TGTGCCAGCAGCTTATCAGCGGGAGGGCCTTACGAGCAGTACTTC

clone size: few
J gene: TRBJ2-1
D gene: TRBD2
V gene: TRBV20-1
CDR3 protein: CSEWGRAGDEQFF
CDR3 DNA: TGCAGTGAATGGGGGAGGGCCGGCGATGAGCAGTTCTTC

clone size: -
J gene: TRBJ1-5
D gene: -
V gene: TRBV20-1
CDR3 protein: CSARVSGRGNQPQHF
CDR3 DNA: TGCAGTGCTAGAGTCAGTGGCAGGGGAAATCAGCCCCAGCATTTT

clone size: -
J gene: TRBJ2-7
D gene: TRBD2
V gene: TRBV9
CDR3 protein: CASSRKLAGGSYEQYF
CDR3 DNA: TGCGCCAGCAGCCGAAAACTAGCGGGAGGATCCTACGAGCAGTACTTC

clone size: -
J gene: TRBJ1-4
D gene: TRBD1
V gene: TRBV28
CDR3 protein: CASSSGQGVGNEKLFF
CDR3 DNA: TGTGCCAGCAGTTCGGGACAGGGGGTCGGTAATGAAAAACTGTTTTTT

clone size: -
J gene: TRBJ1-1
D gene: -
V gene: TRBV6-4
CDR3 protein: CASSGGLENTEAFF
CDR3 DNA: TGTGCCAGCAGCGGGGGACTAGAGAACACTGAAGCTTTCTTT

clone size: once
J gene: TRBJ2-7
D gene: -
V gene: TRBV13
CDR3 protein: CAPPRTGPNFYEQYF
CDR3 DNA: TGTGCCCCGCCTCGAACGGGACCGAACTTCTACGAGCAGTACTTC

clone size: -
J gene: TRBJ2-7
D gene: TRBD1
V gene: TRBV7-3
CDR3 protein: CASSPLPTGEDPYEQYF
CDR3 DNA: TGTGCCAGCAGCCCCCTTCCGACAGGGGAAGACCCTTACGAGCAGTACTTC